This is a list of T cell receptor beta chains from one sample in a study of identical twins. TCRdb reprocessed the 5' RACE reads with MiXCR, giving one entry per CDR3 protein. The table lists hundreds of thousands of distinct CDR3 sequences, 8.5% to 9% of them singletons. The data were also submitted as part of a second study, on yellow fever vaccine responses in identical twins.

The sequenced sample consisted of PBMCs. These receptors were obtained from a young woman in good health. Each CDR3 is given with its conserved first and last residue. D genes are given only for firm matches. The listing skips clone size in some rows; elsewhere it reads once, few, many or a size class.

>TRBJ2-3|.|TRBV20-1|many
TGCAGTGCTAGACCCTGGACGGCTAGCACAGATACGCAGTATTTT
CSARPWTASTDTQYF
>TRBJ2-1|.|TRBV24-1|.
TGTGCCACCAGTGATGCGTGGACAGACTCCTACAATGAGCAGTTCTTC
CATSDAWTDSYNEQFF
>TRBJ1-5|.|TRBV2|few
TGTGCCAGCAGCGATACTTGGAGGAATCAGCCCCAGCATTTT
CASSDTWRNQPQHF
>TRBJ2-7|.|TRBV20-1|.
TGCAGTGCTAGAGAGTGGGGTTCCTACGAGCAGTACTTC
CSAREWGSYEQYF
>TRBJ2-1|TRBD2|TRBV6-2/TRBV6-3|few
TGTGCCAGCACGGCGGGAGCTTACAATGAGCAGTTCTTC
CASTAGAYNEQFF
>TRBJ2-1|TRBD2|TRBV25-1|many
TGTGCCAGCAGTCAAGGGTGGGGGAGCGGGGGCTCCTACAATGAGCAGTTCTTC
CASSQGWGSGGSYNEQFF
>TRBJ2-7|.|TRBV5-1|few
TGCGCCAGCAGCAGGGAAGGTCCTCACTACGAGCAGTACTTC
CASSREGPHYEQYF
>TRBJ2-5|TRBD1|TRBV20-1|few
TGCAGTGGTAAAGACAGGGGCGAGACCCAGTACTTC
CSGKDRGETQYF
>TRBJ2-3|TRBD2|TRBV5-1|.
TGCGCCAGCAGCCGAGGGACTAGCGGGGGGGACCGGACAGATACGCAGTATTTT
CASSRGTSGGDRTDTQYF
>TRBJ2-7|.|TRBV27|.
TGTGCCAGCAGTTGGGATCTGGACGACGAGCAGTACTTC
CASSWDLDDEQYF
>TRBJ2-7|.|TRBV4-1|few
TGCGCCAGCAGCCAGACTAGTTGGTACGAGCAGTACTTC
CASSQTSWYEQYF
>TRBJ2-1|TRBD2|TRBV3-1|many
TGTGCCAGCAGCCAAGATGTCGCGGGGGGCTACAATGAGCAGTTCTTC
CASSQDVAGGYNEQFF
>TRBJ2-7|.|TRBV20-1|few
TGCAGTGCGCTCGGTGTGGGGTTCAACGAGCAGTACTTC
CSALGVGFNEQYF
>TRBJ2-7|.|TRBV21-1|.
TGTGCCAGCAGCCCACGTGGGGAGAGATACGAGCAGTACTTC
CASSPRGERYEQYF
>TRBJ2-5|TRBD2|TRBV3-1|few
TGTGCCAGCAGCCAAGAGGGCGAAGCGGGGGGTATTGAGACCCAGTACTTC
CASSQEGEAGGIETQYF
>TRBJ2-3|.|TRBV6-1|.
TGTGCCAGCAGGGGTTCCCAGAAAACCACAGATACGCAGTATTTT
CASRGSQKTTDTQYF
>TRBJ2-2|.|TRBV28|few
TGTGCCAGCCTAGGACATCAACCGAACACCGGGGAGCTGTTTTTT
CASLGHQPNTGELFF
>TRBJ2-5|TRBD1|TRBV7-2|.
TGTGCCAGCAGCTTAGTTCCGGACAGGGCCGAGACCCAGTACTTC
CASSLVPDRAETQYF
>TRBJ2-5|TRBD1|TRBV29-1|.
TGCAGCGTAGGACAGGGACTAGAGACCCAGTACTTC
CSVGQGLETQYF
>TRBJ1-4|.|TRBV3-1|many
TGTGCCAGCAGCCAAGACATAGGCGCCGAAAAACTGTTTTTT
CASSQDIGAEKLFF
>TRBJ2-3|TRBD2|TRBV5-1|many
TGCGCCAGCAGCTTGGTGCCCACGGGACTAGCGATGACAGATACGCAGTATTTT
CASSLVPTGLAMTDTQYF
>TRBJ2-7|TRBD1|TRBV12-3/TRBV12-4|many
TGTGCCAGCAGATTGACAGGGTTTGGCGAGCAGTACTTC
CASRLTGFGEQYF
>TRBJ2-7|TRBD1|TRBV4-3|many
TGCGCCAGCAGCCAAGATTCACAGGGGACCTACGAGCAGTACTTC
CASSQDSQGTYEQYF
>TRBJ2-3|.|TRBV5-4|few
TGTGCCAGCAGCTTGGGTAGCCATGGCACAGATACGCAGTATTTT
CASSLGSHGTDTQYF
>TRBJ1-1|.|TRBV4-1|few
TGCGCCAGCAGCCAAGCTAAGGACAACGCTGAAGCTTTCTTT
CASSQAKDNAEAFF
>TRBJ2-5|TRBD2|TRBV28|.
TGTGCCAGCAGTACCAGACTAGCCCACGAGACCCAGTACTTC
CASSTRLAHETQYF
>TRBJ2-3|TRBD1|TRBV27|few
TGTGCCAGCAGCTCCCGGGGACAGGGGGCAGATACGCAGTATTTT
CASSSRGQGADTQYF
>TRBJ2-5|TRBD1|TRBV19|few
TGTGCCAGTAGTGCCCGACAGGGCCGAGAGACCCAGTACTTC
CASSARQGRETQYF
>TRBJ1-4|TRBD1|TRBV11-1|few
TGTGCCAGCAGCTTACTTGACAGGGGGCGCGAATTTACTGAAAAACTGTTTTTT
CASSLLDRGREFTEKLFF
>TRBJ2-7|TRBD2|TRBV12-3/TRBV12-4|many
TGTGCCAGCAGTTATGAGGGGACTACAGGAGAGCAGTACTTC
CASSYEGTTGEQYF
>TRBJ2-1|TRBD2|TRBV7-9|few
TGTGCCAGCAGCTTAAGTCTAGCGGGAGCTGAGCAGTTCTTC
CASSLSLAGAEQFF
>TRBJ1-6|TRBD1|TRBV3-1|.
TGTGCCAGCAGCCTGACAGGGAATGGCTCACCCCTCCACTTT
CASSLTGNGSPLHF
>TRBJ2-2|.|TRBV5-1|many
TGCGCCAGCAGCTTCGGACAATCGAACACCGGGGAGCTGTTTTTT
CASSFGQSNTGELFF
>TRBJ2-3|TRBD2|TRBV3-1|.
TGTGCCAGCAGCCAAAAGAAGCGGGAGAGTATCACAGATACGCAGTATTTT
CASSQKKRESITDTQYF
>TRBJ2-7|TRBD2|TRBV7-2|few
TGTGCCAGCAGCTTAGGTGCCAGCGGGAGGGCCTCCTACGAGCAGTACTTC
CASSLGASGRASYEQYF
>TRBJ2-3|TRBD2|TRBV3-1|few
TGTGCCAGCAGCCACCTAGCGGGGCCCACAGATACGCAGTATTTT
CASSHLAGPTDTQYF
>TRBJ1-2|.|TRBV15|many
TGTGCCACCAGCGGCCATGGCAGGGGAAGCTATGGCTACACCTTC
CATSGHGRGSYGYTF
>TRBJ2-7|TRBD2|TRBV6-5|few
TGTGCCAGCAGTTACTCCTGGCCTAGCGGGGCGGGGGAGCAGTACTTC
CASSYSWPSGAGEQYF
>TRBJ2-1|TRBD2|TRBV15|.
TGTGCCACCAGCAGAGATTTATTTCTTCCAGCGGGGGGCTACAATGAGCAGTTCTTC
CATSRDLFLPAGGYNEQFF
>TRBJ2-2|TRBD2|TRBV7-8|.
TGTGCCAGCAGCTTAGCCATAGGCGGGAGGACCGGGGAGCTGTTTTTT
CASSLAIGGRTGELFF
>TRBJ2-5|.|TRBV21-1|few
TGTGCCAGCAGCAAAGGGGACTCTTTAGTTGGAGAGACCCAGTACTTC
CASSKGDSLVGETQYF
>TRBJ2-1|.|TRBV29-1|.
TGCAGCGTTGAAGGCGCTAGGAGCGAGCAGTTCTTC
CSVEGARSEQFF
>TRBJ2-7|.|TRBV15|.
TGTGCCACCAGCAGAGATCGGTTGGGGGAGTTCGCCCCTTGCGAGCAGTACTTC
CATSRDRLGEFAPCEQYF
>TRBJ1-2|.|TRBV18|.
TGTGCCAGCTCACAACAGGGATTCGGTGGCTACACCTTC
CASSQQGFGGYTF
>TRBJ2-7|TRBD2|TRBV6-5|.
TGTGCCAGCAGTTTCCCGACTAGCGGGGGGGGCTCCTACGAGCAGTACTTC
CASSFPTSGGGSYEQYF
>TRBJ1-2|.|TRBV2|.
TGTGCCAGCAGTCTGCAGCCGGGGGCTGGCTACACCTTC
CASSLQPGAGYTF
>TRBJ1-2|.|TRBV21-1|.
TGTGCCAGCAGCGGGAAGTTGACAGGGGGCGCAGGCTATGGCTACACCTTC
CASSGKLTGGAGYGYTF
>TRBJ1-2|.|TRBV20-1|.
TGCAGTGCTAGAATTCCAGGGGTCGGCTATGGCTACACCTTC
CSARIPGVGYGYTF
>TRBJ2-7|TRBD2|TRBV4-3|many
TGCGCCAGCAGCCAAGAGGCTAGCGGGATTTACGAGCAGTACTTC
CASSQEASGIYEQYF
>TRBJ2-7|TRBD1|TRBV12-3/TRBV12-4|many
TGTGCCAGCAGCCCCCTGGGACAGACCTACGAGCAGTACTTC
CASSPLGQTYEQYF
>TRBJ2-7|TRBD2|TRBV12-3/TRBV12-4|few
TGTGCCAGCAGTTCCGCTAGCGGGCCCTCCTACGAGCAGTACTTC
CASSSASGPSYEQYF
>TRBJ2-2|.|TRBV19|many
TGTGCCAGTAGTGGGAGTTCGACCGGGGAGCTGTTTTTT
CASSGSSTGELFF
>TRBJ1-1|.|TRBV27|few
TGTGCCAGCAGTATAGATTGGGACACTGAAGCTTTCTTT
CASSIDWDTEAFF
>TRBJ2-5|.|TRBV11-3|many
TGTGCCAGCAGCTTATACTATCAAGAGACCCAGTACTTC
CASSLYYQETQYF
>TRBJ2-5|.|TRBV6-5|.
TGTGCCAGCAGTTACTCCCCGTACCAAGAGACCCAGTACTTC
CASSYSPYQETQYF
>TRBJ2-1|TRBD2|TRBV20-1|.
TGCAGAGCTACCTCGACTAGCGGGAGGATAAATGAGCAGTTCTTC
CRATSTSGRINEQFF
>TRBJ1-6|.|TRBV20-1|few
TGCAGTGCTAGGGAGTCCCCTTTGGATAATAATTCACCCCTCCACTTT
CSARESPLDNNSPLHF